Presented here are 25 T cell receptor beta chains from one specimen sequenced in a study of read filtering for tumor transcriptome and immune sequencing. The library was built from roughly 400 ng RNA with molecular barcoded adaptors for alpha/delta and beta/gamma chains. TCRdb re-called the reads through MiXCR, storing one row per CDR3 protein. The sample records approximately 93,000 distinct CDR3 sequences, under 25% being singletons. The source material was a population of CD138-negative cells sorted from bone marrow. These TCRs come from a donor at least 40 years old with multiple myeloma.

Many counts were recorded for this clonotype. V and J are TRBV29-1 and TRBJ2-3; 10 bases fit TRBD1. The CDR3 is made up of 15 amino acids. Germline V gene data show CDR1 as SQVTM and CDR2 as ANQGSEA. J gave up 3 bases and V 7 bases, and 10 bases lay outside the gene matches. The CDR3, as DNA: TGCAGCGCCAGAGCCTGGGACAGGGGAACAGATACGCAGTATTTT. As protein: CSARAWDRGTDTQYF.

This clonotype has at least ten counts. The V gene is TRBV12-3 or TRBV12-4, the J gene TRBJ1-1, with D uncertain. The CDR3 is 13 residues long. Trimming cost V 4 bases and J 3 bases, with 9 bases left between them. The DNA for the CDR3 is TGTGCCAGCAGTTCTACTAGTTACACTGAAGCTTTCTTT. It yields the protein CASSSTSYTEAFF.

Many counts were recorded for this clonotype. The chain uses TRBV19 and TRBJ1-5, with D possibly matching TRBD1 (6 bases). V lost 4 bases and J lost 1, with 11 bases in between. CDR1 LNHDA and CDR2 SQIVND come from the germline V gene (reference sequence). The CDR3 has 15 residues. The CDR3 spells CASSRTESSNQPQHF. In DNA form, the CDR3 reads TGTGCCAGTAGTAGGACAGAGAGCAGCAATCAGCCCCAGCATTTT.

This chain uses TRBV7-2 with TRBJ2-1; D might be TRBD1 or TRBD2, each matching 5 bases. V lost 6 bases and J lost 0, with 21 bases in between. CDR1 is SGHTA, CDR2 FQGNSA, per germline. The CDR3 runs to 18 residues. This chain's CDR3 is CASRRDHSPLSSYNEQFF. CDR3 in DNA: TGTGCCAGCAGACGGGACCATTCCCCCCTTAGCTCCTACAATGAGCAGTTCTTC.

Ten or more counts support this clonotype. The rearrangement links TRBV19 to TRBJ2-3, with D unresolved. The CDR3 covers 11 residues. Germline CDR1 is LNHDA and CDR2 is SQIVND (reference sequence). V lost 5 bases, J lost 7 bases, and 7 bases lay in between. Here the CDR3 DNA reads TGTGCCAGTAGTTCCAGCAATACGCAGTATTTT. As protein: CASSSSNTQYF.

This clonotype was counted many times. The chain links TRBV29-1 to TRBJ1-5; D not resolved. Germline loops: CDR1 SQVTM, CDR2 ANQGSEA. The CDR3 length is 12 residues. V lost 4 bases and J 2 bases, leaving 6 bases between the germline ends. The CDR3 loop is CSVGMGNQPQHF. The CDR3 DNA reads TGCAGCGTTGGAATGGGCAATCAGCCCCAGCATTTT.

Many counts were recorded for this clonotype. V is TRBV20-1 and J is TRBJ1-1; TRBD1 agrees at 8 bases. J lost 0 bases, V lost 5 bases, and 5 bases had no gene match. Germline CDR1 is DFQATT and CDR2 is SNEGSKA (reference sequence). The CDR3 sequence is 14 residues long. The chain's CDR3 is CSARTGPLNTEAFF. CDR3 in DNA: TGCAGTGCTCGGACAGGGCCGTTGAACACTGAAGCTTTCTTT.

As regards this clonotype: A much larger clone lies a single base off, so this may be a read error. V and J are TRBV20-1 and TRBJ2-5, with 8 bases that match TRBD1. Germline CDR1 DFQATT, CDR2 SNEGSKA (reference sequence). This CDR3 is built from 15 residues. The CDR3 region is CSASPDRGIQVTQYF. CDR3 DNA: TGCAGTGCTAGTCCTGACAGGGGAATTCAAGTGACCCAGTACTTC.

In its sample, this clonotype was seen many times. The chain is built from TRBV19 and TRBJ1-5; D is unresolved. The CDR3 is made up of 15 amino acids. V was pared by 5 bases and J by 3 bases, with 14 bases between. Germline V lookup: CDR1 LNHDA, CDR2 SQIVND (reference sequence). CDR3 sequence: CASSFPRQTNQPQHF. The CDR3 region has the DNA TGTGCCAGTAGTTTCCCCCGGCAGACCAATCAGCCCCAGCATTTT.

A remark on this clonotype: A much larger clone lies one base from this, so it may be a read error. This chain links TRBV6-2 or TRBV6-3 with TRBJ1-2; weak D call: TRBD1 (6 bases). Germline CDR1 MNHEY, CDR2 SVGEGT. The CDR3 sequence is 13 residues long. V dropped 5 bases and J dropped 6 bases, with 13 bases sitting between them. Here the CDR3 DNA reads TGTGCCAGCAGTCAACAGGGTATTCATGGCTACACCTTC. Protein sequence: CASSQQGIHGYTF.

This clonotype was found many times. The chain recombines TRBV10-2 with TRBJ2-1, with D possibly matching TRBD2 (6 bases). CDR1 is WSHSY, CDR2 SAAADI, per germline. The CDR3 is 14 residues long. Deletions cut 8 bases from V and 6 bases from J, with 17 bases between. The CDR3 nucleotides read TGCGCCAGCGGTCAGGGCGGGGTTATCAATGAGCAGTTCTTC. It specifies CASGQGGVINEQFF.

The V and J genes are TRBV28 and TRBJ2-2; D unclear. V was clipped by 3 bases and J by 4 bases, with 15 bases between them. The CDR3 extends over 16 amino acids. Germline CDR1 is MDHEN and CDR2 is SYDVKM. CDR3 region: CASSFPLLRATGELFF. In nucleotides, the CDR3 is TGTGCCAGCAGTTTTCCCCTACTACGCGCCACCGGGGAGCTGTTTTTT.

As to this clonotype: Mismatch with germline at one junction end may stem from a read error. The CDR3: CASSLAGLGGGLSYNELFF. In DNA, the CDR3 is TGCGCCAGCAGCTTGGCAGGCCTAGGGGGGGGACTCTCCTACAATGAGCTGTTCTTC. The J gene is TRBJ2-1, the V gene TRBV5-1, with TRBD2 as a possible D gene (7 bases). This CDR3 spans 19 amino acids. Germline V lookup: CDR1 SGHRS, CDR2 YFSETQ.

This clonotype has a handful of counts. This chain uses TRBV19 with TRBJ2-3; no clear D gene. Germline CDR1 LNHDA, CDR2 SQIVND (reference sequence). This CDR3 has 13 amino acids. V lost 4 bases, J lost 1 base, and 6 bases lay in between. CDR3 sequence: CASSRPGTDTQYF. The CDR3 region has the DNA TGTGCCAGTAGTAGGCCAGGCACAGATACGCAGTATTTT.

This clonotype showed up many times. This chain links TRBV6-1 with TRBJ1-1; TRBD1 aligns across 8 bases. With V trimmed by 8 bases and J by 0 bases, 8 bases remained unmatched. The CDR3 consists of 15 residues. The germline gives CDR1 MNHNS, CDR2 SASEGT. In nucleotides, the CDR3 is TGTGCCAGCGCCCGGACAGGGCCTATGAACACTGAAGCTTTCTTT. Translating gives CASARTGPMNTEAFF.

A remark on this clonotype: One base away lies a much larger clone, so this may be a sequencing read error. No conserved phenylalanine or tryptophan is present at the end of the CDR3, so a read error is the likely explanation. The V call is TRBV14, the J call TRBJ2-1; possible D gene TRBD1, 5 bases. CDR3 length: 16 amino acids. In germline, CDR1 is SGHDN, CDR2 FVKESK. V was cut by 0 bases and J by 5 bases, with 14 bases left in between. CDR3: CASSQDQGVGNNEQFL. The CDR3 coding sequence is TGTGCCAGCAGCCAAGATCAGGGTGTAGGAAACAATGAGCAGTTCCTC.

There are many counts of this clonotype. The CDR3, as DNA: TGTGCCAGCAGATGGATGACTAGCGGAGGGGATACGCAGTATTTT. Translating it yields CASRWMTSGGDTQYF. V is TRBV6-1 and J is TRBJ2-3; TRBD2 matches 9 bases. The V gene's germline CDR1 is MNHNS and CDR2 SASEGT. V lost 6 bases and J lost 6; bases outside the gene matches: 10. The CDR3 extends over 15 amino acids.

The chain has TRBV14 and TRBJ1-2; D unresolved. The CDR3 has 12 residues. Trimming took 3 bases from V and 5 from J, leaving 7 bases between them. The germline V gene encodes CDR1 SGHDN and CDR2 FVKESK. The CDR3, as DNA: TGTGCCAGCAGCCAGTTGGGATATGGCTACACCTTC. The encoded protein is CASSQLGYGYTF.

This clonotype was detected a few times. The V call is TRBV6-6, the J call TRBJ1-5, with D possibly TRBD1 on 6 matching bases. Germline CDR1 and CDR2: MNHNY and SVGAGI (reference sequence). This CDR3 contains 15 residues. The V gene lost 6 bases and the J gene lost 3 bases, with 15 bases spanning the gap. This CDR3 is CASRLQGNLNQPQHF. The DNA of the CDR3 is TGTGCCAGCAGATTACAGGGTAACCTCAATCAGCCCCAGCATTTT.

With respect to this clonotype: Possible read error: a much larger clone is one base away. The chain combines TRBV5-1 with TRBJ1-2, with D perhaps matching TRBD1 (5 bases). This CDR3 comprises 14 residues. V was trimmed by 4 bases and J by 4 bases, leaving 14 bases between them. Germline CDR1 reads SGHRS; CDR2 reads YFSETQ. The CDR3: CASSKTEDSYGYTF. DNA for the CDR3: TGCGCCAGCAGCAAGACAGAAGACAGCTATGGCTACACCTTC.

As concerns this clonotype: This sequence may be a read error, since a much larger clone differs from it by one base. The CDR3 carries no conserved terminal phenylalanine or tryptophan, so it likely arises from a read error. This chain links TRBV10-2 with TRBJ2-1; D unresolved. Germline V gene lookup returns CDR1 WSHSY and CDR2 SAAADI. V was clipped by 6 bases and J by 4 bases, with 4 bases between them. There are 11 residues in the CDR3. In DNA form, the CDR3 reads TGCGCCAGCAGGACTTACAATGAGCAGTTCCTC. This encodes CASRTYNEQFL.

This clonotype was seen once. The chain links TRBV7-2 to TRBJ1-5; tentative D call: TRBD1 (6 bases). The ends were cut back, 8 bases at V and 1 base at J, with 9 bases in the middle. Looked up from germline, CDR1 is SGHTA and CDR2 is FQGNSA. This CDR3 is built from 13 residues. Here the CDR3 DNA reads TGTGCCAGCGCCAGGGGAAGCAATCAGCCCCAGCATTTT. The encoded protein is CASARGSNQPQHF.

The sample holds many counts of this clonotype. The chain links TRBV3-1 to TRBJ1-5; a weak D match, TRBD1 (6 bases). There are 13 residues in the CDR3. CDR1 is LGHDT, CDR2 YNNKEL, per germline (reference sequence). Trimming removed 4 bases from V and 10 bases from J, with 14 bases in between. The CDR3 reads CASSPREGDPQHF. The CDR3 bases are TGTGCCAGCAGCCCCAGGGAGGGGGACCCCCAGCATTTT.

The V gene is TRBV20-1, the J gene TRBJ1-5, with D hard to call. V lost 5 bases, J lost 5 bases, and 10 bases lay in between. CDR1 and CDR2 from the germline V gene are DFQATT and SNEGSKA (reference sequence). The CDR3 covers 12 residues. CDR3 nucleotide sequence: TGCAGTGCTTGGGGAGTCGATCAGCCCCAGCATTTT. This encodes CSAWGVDQPQHF.

Details on this clonotype: This clone may be a read error of a much larger clone one base away. CDR3 sequence: CATPGPQETQYF. The CDR3, as DNA: TGTGCCACCCCAGGGCCCCAAGAGACCCAGTACTTC. This chain connects TRBV24-1 to TRBJ2-5, with D perhaps matching TRBD1 (5 bases). The CDR3 is 12 residues long. V was trimmed by 9 bases and J by 1 base, leaving 8 bases between them. The germline CDR1 and CDR2 sequences are KGHDR and SFDVKD.